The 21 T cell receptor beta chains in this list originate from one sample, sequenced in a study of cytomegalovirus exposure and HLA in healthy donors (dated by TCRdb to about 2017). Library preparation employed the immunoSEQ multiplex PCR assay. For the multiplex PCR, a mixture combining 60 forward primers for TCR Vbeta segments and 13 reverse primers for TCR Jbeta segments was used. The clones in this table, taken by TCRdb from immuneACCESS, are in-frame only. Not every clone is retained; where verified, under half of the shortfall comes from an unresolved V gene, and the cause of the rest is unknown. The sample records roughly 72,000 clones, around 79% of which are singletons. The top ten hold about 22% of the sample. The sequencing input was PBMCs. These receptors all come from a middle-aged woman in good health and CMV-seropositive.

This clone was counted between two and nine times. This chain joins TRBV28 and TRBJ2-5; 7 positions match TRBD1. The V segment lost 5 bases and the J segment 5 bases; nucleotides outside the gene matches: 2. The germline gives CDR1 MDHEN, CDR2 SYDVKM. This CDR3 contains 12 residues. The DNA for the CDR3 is TGTGCCAGCAGTGAACAGGGGGAGACCCAGTACTTC. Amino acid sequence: CASSEQGETQYF.

CDR3 protein: CASSPLEEQYF. In DNA, the CDR3 is TGTGCCAGCAGCCCTCTGGAGGAGCAGTACTTC. V usage is TRBV2 and J usage is TRBJ2-7; D remains ambiguous. Trimming removed 6 bases from V and 7 bases from J, with 10 bases in between. Germline V gene lookup returns CDR1 SNHLY and CDR2 FYNNEI. The CDR3 length is 11 residues. The whole variable domain, filled in from reference TRBV2 and TRBJ2-7, reads EPEVTQTPSHQVTQMGQEVILRCVPISNHLYFYWYRQILGQKVEFLVSFYNNEISEKSEIFDDQFSVERPDGSNFTLKIRSTKLEDSAMYFCASSPLEEQYFGPGTRLTVT.

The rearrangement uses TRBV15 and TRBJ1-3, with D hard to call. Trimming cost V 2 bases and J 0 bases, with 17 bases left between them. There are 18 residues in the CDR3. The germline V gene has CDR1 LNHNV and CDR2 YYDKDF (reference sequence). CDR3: CATSRTHGETFSGNTIYF. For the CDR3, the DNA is TGTGCCACCAGCAGAACCCACGGAGAGACCTTCTCTGGAAACACCATATATTTT.

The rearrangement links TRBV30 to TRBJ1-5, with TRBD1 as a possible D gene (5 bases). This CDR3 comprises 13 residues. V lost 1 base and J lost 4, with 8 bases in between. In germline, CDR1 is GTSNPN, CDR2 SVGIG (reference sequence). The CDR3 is CAWSDRGNQPQHF. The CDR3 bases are TGTGCCTGGAGTGACCGGGGGAATCAGCCCCAGCATTTT.

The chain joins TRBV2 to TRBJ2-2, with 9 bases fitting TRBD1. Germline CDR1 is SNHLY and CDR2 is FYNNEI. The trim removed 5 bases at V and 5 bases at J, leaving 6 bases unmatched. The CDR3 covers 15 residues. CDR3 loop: CASSLDRGRTGELFF. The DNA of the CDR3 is TGTGCCAGCAGTCTAGACAGGGGGAGAACCGGGGAGCTGTTTTTT.

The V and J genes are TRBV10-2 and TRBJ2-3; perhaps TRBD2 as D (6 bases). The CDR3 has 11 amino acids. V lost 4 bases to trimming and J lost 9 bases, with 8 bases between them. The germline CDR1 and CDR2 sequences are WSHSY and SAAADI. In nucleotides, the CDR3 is TGCGCCAGCAGTGGGGGGGACACGCAGTATTTT. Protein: CASSGGDTQYF.

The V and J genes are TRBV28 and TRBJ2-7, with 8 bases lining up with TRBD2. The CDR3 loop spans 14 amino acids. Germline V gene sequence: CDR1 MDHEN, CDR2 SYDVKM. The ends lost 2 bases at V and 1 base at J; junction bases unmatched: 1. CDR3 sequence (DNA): TGTGCCAGCAGTTTAGCGGGAGGTTCCTACGAGCAGTACTTC. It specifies CASSLAGGSYEQYF. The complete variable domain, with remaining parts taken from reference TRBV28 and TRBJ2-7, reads DVKVTQSSRYLVKRTGEKVFLECVQDMDHENMFWYRQDPGLGLRLIYFSYDVKMKEKGDIPEGYSVSREKKERFSLILESASTNQTSMYLCASSLAGGSYEQYFGPGTRLTVT.

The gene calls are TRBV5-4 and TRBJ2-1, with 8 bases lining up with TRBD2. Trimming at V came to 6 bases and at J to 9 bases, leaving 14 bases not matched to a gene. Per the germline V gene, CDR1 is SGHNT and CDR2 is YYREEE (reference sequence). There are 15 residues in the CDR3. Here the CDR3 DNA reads TGTGCCAGCACCTACGGGACTAGTAGGCAGAGTGAGCAGTTCTTC. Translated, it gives CASTYGTSRQSEQFF.

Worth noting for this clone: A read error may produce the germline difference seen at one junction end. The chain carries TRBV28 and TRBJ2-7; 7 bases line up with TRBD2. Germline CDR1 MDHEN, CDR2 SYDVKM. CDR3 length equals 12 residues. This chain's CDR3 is CASSRPTSACFF. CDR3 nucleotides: TGTGCCAGCAGCCGACCTACTAGCGCCTGTTTTTTC.

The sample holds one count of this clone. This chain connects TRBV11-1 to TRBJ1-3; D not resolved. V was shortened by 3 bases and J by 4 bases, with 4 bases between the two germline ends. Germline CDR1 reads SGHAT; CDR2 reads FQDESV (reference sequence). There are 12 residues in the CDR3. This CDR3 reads CASSFTGNTIYF. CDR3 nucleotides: TGTGCCAGCAGCTTCACAGGAAACACCATATATTTT.

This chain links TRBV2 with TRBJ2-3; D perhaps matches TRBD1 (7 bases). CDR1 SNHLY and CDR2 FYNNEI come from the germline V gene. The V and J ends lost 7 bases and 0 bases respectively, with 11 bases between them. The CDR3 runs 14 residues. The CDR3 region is CASIRGASTDTQYF. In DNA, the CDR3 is TGTGCCAGCATCAGGGGGGCTAGCACAGATACGCAGTATTTT.

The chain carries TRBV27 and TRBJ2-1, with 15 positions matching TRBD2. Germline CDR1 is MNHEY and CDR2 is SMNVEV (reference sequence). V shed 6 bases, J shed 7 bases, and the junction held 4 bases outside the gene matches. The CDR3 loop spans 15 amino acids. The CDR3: CASRGLAGGWNEQFF. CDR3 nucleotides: TGTGCCAGCAGGGGACTAGCGGGAGGATGGAATGAGCAGTTCTTC.

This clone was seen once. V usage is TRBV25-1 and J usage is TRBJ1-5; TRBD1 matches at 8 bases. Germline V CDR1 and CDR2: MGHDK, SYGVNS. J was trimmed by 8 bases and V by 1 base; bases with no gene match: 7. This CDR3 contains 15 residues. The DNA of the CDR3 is TGTGCCAGCAGTGAATCCGGGACAGGCTCTAAGCCCCAGCATTTT. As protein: CASSESGTGSKPQHF.

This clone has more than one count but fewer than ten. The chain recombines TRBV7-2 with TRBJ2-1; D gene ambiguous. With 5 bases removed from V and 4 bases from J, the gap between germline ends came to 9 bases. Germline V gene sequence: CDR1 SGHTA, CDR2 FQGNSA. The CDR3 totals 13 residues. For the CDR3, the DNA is TGTGCCAGCAGCCCTGCCGGGTACAATGAGCAGTTCTTC. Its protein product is CASSPAGYNEQFF.

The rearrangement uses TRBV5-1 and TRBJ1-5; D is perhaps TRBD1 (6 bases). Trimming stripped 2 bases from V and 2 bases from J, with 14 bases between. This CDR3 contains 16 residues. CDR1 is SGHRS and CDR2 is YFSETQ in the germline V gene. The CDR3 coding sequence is TGCGCCAGCAGCTTTTTAACAGGGTGGGGCAATCAGCCCCAGCATTTT. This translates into CASSFLTGWGNQPQHF. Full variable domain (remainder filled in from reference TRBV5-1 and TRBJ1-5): KAGVTQTPRYLIKTRGQQVTLSCSPISGHRSVSWYQQTPGQGLQFLFEYFSETQRNKGNFPGRFSGRQFSNSRSEMNVSTLELGDSALYLCASSFLTGWGNQPQHFGDGTRLSIL.

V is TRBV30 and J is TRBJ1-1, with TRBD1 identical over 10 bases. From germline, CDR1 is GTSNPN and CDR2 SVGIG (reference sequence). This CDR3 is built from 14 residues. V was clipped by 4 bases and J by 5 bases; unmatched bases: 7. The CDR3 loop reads CAWNLGQGKTEAFF. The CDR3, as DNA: TGTGCCTGGAATTTGGGACAGGGGAAGACTGAAGCTTTCTTT.

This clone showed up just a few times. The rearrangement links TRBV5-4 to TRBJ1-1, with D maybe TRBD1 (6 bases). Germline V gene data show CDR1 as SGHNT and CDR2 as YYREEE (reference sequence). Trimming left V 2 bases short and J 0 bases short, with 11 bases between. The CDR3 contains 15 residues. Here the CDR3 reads CASSFPGVMNTEAFF. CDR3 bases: TGTGCCAGCAGCTTCCCAGGGGTCATGAACACTGAAGCTTTCTTT.

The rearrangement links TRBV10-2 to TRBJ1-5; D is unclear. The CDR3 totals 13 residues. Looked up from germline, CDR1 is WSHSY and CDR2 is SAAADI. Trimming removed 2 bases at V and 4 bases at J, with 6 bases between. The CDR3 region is CASSELANQPQHF. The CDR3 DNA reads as TGCGCCAGCAGTGAGCTTGCGAATCAGCCCCAGCATTTT.

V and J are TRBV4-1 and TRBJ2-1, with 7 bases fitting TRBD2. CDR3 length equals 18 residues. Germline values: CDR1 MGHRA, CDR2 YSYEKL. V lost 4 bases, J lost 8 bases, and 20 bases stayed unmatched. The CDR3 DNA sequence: TGCGCCAGCAGCCCCTATCAGCGGGACTTCCCTTTCGACCATGAGCAGTTCTTC. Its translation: CASSPYQRDFPFDHEQFF.

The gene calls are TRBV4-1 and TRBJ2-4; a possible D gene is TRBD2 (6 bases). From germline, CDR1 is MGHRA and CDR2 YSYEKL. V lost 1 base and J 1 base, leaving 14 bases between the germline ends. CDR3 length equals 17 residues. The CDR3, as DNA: TGCGCCAGCAGCCAAGTTTGGGGCGCGGGGGCCAAAAACATTCAGTACTTC. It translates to CASSQVWGAGAKNIQYF.

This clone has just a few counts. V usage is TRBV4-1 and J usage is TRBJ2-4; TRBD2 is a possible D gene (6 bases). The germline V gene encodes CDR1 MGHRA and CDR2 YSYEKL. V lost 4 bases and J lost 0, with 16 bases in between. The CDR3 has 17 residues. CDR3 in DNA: TGCGCCAGCAGCCGAGGAGGGATCGTACTAGCCAAAAACATTCAGTACTTC. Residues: CASSRGGIVLAKNIQYF.